These 17 T cell receptor beta chains originate from one sample sequenced in a study of blood T cells in healthy people across ages. Alongside a J-beta primer mix, a sample-barcoded 5' primer served in a second PCR lasting about 7 to 12 cycles. TCRdb called the 5' RACE reads again in MiXCR, with one record for every CDR3 protein. The table includes 790,000 or so distinct CDR3 sequences, 56% detected once. Sequencing was carried out using blood. All receptors come from a man aged 40-55 years in good health.

The gene calls are TRBV7-9 and TRBJ1-2; D perhaps matches TRBD1 (5 bases). This CDR3 comprises 16 residues. Trimming took off 5 bases at V and 3 bases at J, with 19 bases between the two ends. Germline CDR1 reads SEHNR; CDR2 reads FQNEAQ (reference sequence). Here the CDR3 reads CASSPRLGVFHYGYTF. The CDR3 region has the DNA TGTGCCAGCAGCCCCCGTCTGGGGGTTTTTCACTATGGCTACACCTTC.

This clonotype came up once. The DNA for the CDR3 is TGTGCCAGCAGTCCTACGGGGACTGGGACTGAAGCTTTCTTT. Its protein is CASSPTGTGTEAFF. The chain is built from TRBV6-6 and TRBJ1-1; D may be TRBD1 (5 bases). Deletions cut 5 bases from V and 5 bases from J, with 15 bases between. CDR1 and CDR2 from the germline V gene are MNHNY and SVGAGI (reference sequence). The CDR3 loop spans 14 amino acids.

The chain has TRBV7-9 and TRBJ2-1, with D perhaps TRBD2 (5 bases). Germline CDR1 reads SEHNR; CDR2 reads FQNEAQ (reference sequence). Trimming took 4 bases from V and 5 from J, leaving 15 bases between them. This CDR3 spans 15 amino acids. As DNA, the CDR3 is TGTGCCAGCAGCTCCGAAGCGGAGCTCCACAATGAGCAGTTCTTC. It encodes CASSSEAELHNEQFF.

The gene calls are TRBV6-5 and TRBJ1-2, with D maybe TRBD1 (5 bases). Germline lookup yields CDR1 MNHEY and CDR2 SVGAGI. The CDR3 spans 13 residues. V was cut by 3 bases and J by 11 bases, with 16 bases left in between. The CDR3: CASSYAGTGQYTF. The DNA for the CDR3 is TGTGCCAGCAGTTATGCGGGGACGGGCCAATACACCTTC.

V and J are TRBV7-2 and TRBJ1-2; D ambiguous. Per the germline V gene, CDR1 is SGHTA and CDR2 is FQGNSA. V was pared by 5 bases and J by 2 bases, with 9 bases between. The CDR3 is 13 amino acids. The CDR3 nucleotides are TGTGCCAGCAGCACCCCCCAGAACTATGGCTACACCTTC. As protein: CASSTPQNYGYTF.

A single count supports this clonotype. The chain uses TRBV6-4 and TRBJ2-2; D gene uncertain. Germline V CDR1 and CDR2: MRHNA, SNTAGT. The V and J ends lost 3 bases and 6 bases respectively, with 8 bases between them. This CDR3 is built from 13 residues. The CDR3 region is CASSEDGSGELFF. Here the CDR3 DNA reads TGTGCCAGCAGTGAGGATGGATCCGGGGAGCTGTTTTTT.

The rearrangement links TRBV5-4 to TRBJ2-4; TRBD2 might be the D (5 bases). This CDR3 has 14 residues. Per germline, CDR1 SGHNT and CDR2 YYREEE (reference sequence). V was pared by 7 bases and J by 0 bases, with 11 bases between. The CDR3 DNA reads TGTGCCAGCTCAGCGGAGCTAGCCAAAAACATTCAGTACTTC. Its translation: CASSAELAKNIQYF.

The J gene is TRBJ2-7, the V gene TRBV29-1; TRBD2 aligns across 10 bases. The CDR3 totals 12 residues. Trimming removed 7 bases from V and 5 bases from J; junction bases left unmatched: 5. Germline V CDR1 and CDR2: SQVTM, ANQGSEA. CDR3 sequence: CSGSSGSDEQYF. Written as DNA, the CDR3 is TGCAGCGGCTCTAGCGGGAGTGACGAGCAGTACTTC.

The CDR3 loop is CSAPQGEYYGYTF. In DNA, the CDR3 is TGCAGTGCCCCACAGGGGGAGTACTATGGCTACACCTTC. The rearrangement uses TRBV20-1 and TRBJ1-2; 8 positions match TRBD1. The V segment lost 6 bases and the J segment 3 bases; nucleotides outside the gene matches: 6. The CDR3 consists of 13 residues. Germline values: CDR1 DFQATT, CDR2 SNEGSKA (reference sequence).

In this sample, this clonotype turned up once. This chain connects TRBV5-1 to TRBJ2-7, with D perhaps matching TRBD1 or TRBD2 (7 bases each). The J call is doubtful: the DNA matches TRBJ2-5 better. The CDR3 is 14 amino acids. Germline CDR1 SGHRS, CDR2 YFSETQ. The CDR3 is CASSPGRGRETQYF. In DNA form, the CDR3 reads TGCGCCAGCAGTCCTGGGAGGGGGCGTGAGACCCAGTACTTC.

This chain links TRBV6-5 with TRBJ2-7; TRBD2 matches 9 bases. CDR3 length: 13 residues. Germline V CDR1 and CDR2: MNHEY, SVGAGI. V shed 0 bases, J shed 6 bases, and the junction held 0 bases outside the gene matches. CDR3 in amino acids: CASSYSSGSEQYF. As DNA, the CDR3 is TGTGCCAGCAGTTACTCTAGCGGGAGCGAGCAGTACTTC.

V gene TRBV7-2 combines with J gene TRBJ2-3, with a possible D match to TRBD2 (6 bases). In germline, CDR1 is SGHTA, CDR2 FQGNSA. The CDR3 length is 13 residues. Trimming pared 5 bases from V and 6 bases from J, leaving 12 bases between. This CDR3 is CASSPQTSDTQYF. In nucleotides, the CDR3 is TGTGCCAGCAGCCCCCAAACTAGCGATACGCAGTATTTT.

The V gene is TRBV11-3, the J gene TRBJ2-7; 7 nucleotides agree with TRBD1. This CDR3 is 15 amino acids long. The V segment lost 6 bases and the J segment 0 bases; nucleotides outside the gene matches: 8. The germline V gene encodes CDR1 SGHNT and CDR2 YENEEA. As DNA, the CDR3 is TGTGCCAGCAGAAGAGGGCCAGGGGGCTCCTACGAGCAGTACTTC. This codes for CASRRGPGGSYEQYF.

Turning to this clonotype: Since a much larger clone is just one base distant, this may be a read error. This sequence joins TRBV6-6 and TRBJ2-7; the D gene is possibly TRBD2 (6 bases). CDR1 is MNHNY, CDR2 SVGAGI, per germline (reference sequence). The CDR3 runs to 13 residues. Deletions cut 6 bases from V and 7 bases from J, with 16 bases between. The CDR3 coding sequence is TGTGCCAGCAGCCCCGGACTATACAATGAGCAGTACTTC. It is translated as CASSPGLYNEQYF.

This clonotype was seen more than once but under ten times. This chain connects TRBV28 to TRBJ2-4; D might be TRBD2 (5 bases). Trimming removed 1 base at V and 13 bases at J, with 11 bases between. The germline CDR1 and CDR2 sequences are MDHEN and SYDVKM. The CDR3 runs 12 residues. The CDR3 region is CASSLLSGIQYF. The CDR3 nucleotides are TGTGCCAGCAGTTTATTGTCCGGGATACAGTACTTC.

About this clonotype itself: A much bigger clone sits one base away, suggesting this may be a read error. The chain is built from TRBV6-6 and TRBJ2-5, with 12 bases fitting TRBD1. Germline V gene sequence: CDR1 MNHNY, CDR2 SVGAGI (reference sequence). V was pared by 6 bases and J by 13 bases, with 18 bases of the junction left unmatched. This CDR3 region has 16 residues. CDR3 residues: CASSPTHAGTGGFWYF. CDR3 nucleotide sequence: TGTGCCAGCAGCCCGACCCATGCCGGGACAGGGGGCTTTTGGTACTTC.

This clonotype has just one count. This chain links TRBV20-1 with TRBJ2-1; D is unclear. The germline gives CDR1 DFQATT, CDR2 SNEGSKA (reference sequence). The CDR3 is 15 amino acids. Between the trimmed V and J ends, which lost 0 bases and 3 bases, there was a span of 12 bases. CDR3 nucleotide sequence: TGCAGTGCTAGAGATGAGGAGCCTAACTACAATGAGCAGTTCTTC. It codes for CSARDEEPNYNEQFF.